This section outlines one TCR beta chain sequence together with its context. Its cognate antigen is unknown. Deletions cut 6 bases from V and 3 bases from J, with 9 bases between. This CDR3 is built from 12 residues. The V gene's germline CDR1 is MDHEN and CDR2 SYDVKM. The sample comes from a study of shared clonotypes between healthy human individuals. Findings of the study overall: Represented diversity (both genetic and exposure-history) was limited by the small number of donors. Across subsets, estimated richness was generally greater for naive than for memory populations.

Only in-frame clones appear in the TCRdb table, and some are missing; sequencing was by immunoSEQ multiplex PCR. The sample includes about 1 million clones, more than 65% seen only once; the top ten take around 1.4%. This chain joins TRBV28 and TRBJ2-7; a weak D match, TRBD1 (5 bases). The sequenced material came from memory CD4+ T cells sorted from blood. Subset described: CD45RA-negative fraction. The sequence was obtained from a man between 18 and 35 years old in good health. The CDR3 DNA follows: TGTGCCAGCAGCAAGGGGAACTACGAGCAGTACTTC. It is translated as CASSKGNYEQYF.